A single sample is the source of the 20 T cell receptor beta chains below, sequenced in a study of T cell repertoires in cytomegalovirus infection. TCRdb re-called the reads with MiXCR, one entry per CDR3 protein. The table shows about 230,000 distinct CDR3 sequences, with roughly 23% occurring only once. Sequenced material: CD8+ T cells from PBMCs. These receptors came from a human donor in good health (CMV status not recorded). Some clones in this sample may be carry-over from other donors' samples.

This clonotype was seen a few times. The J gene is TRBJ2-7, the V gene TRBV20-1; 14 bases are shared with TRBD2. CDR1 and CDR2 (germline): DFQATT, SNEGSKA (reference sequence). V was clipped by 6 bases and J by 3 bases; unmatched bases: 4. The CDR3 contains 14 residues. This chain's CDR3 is CSALGLAGVYEQYF. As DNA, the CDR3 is TGCAGTGCCCTGGGACTAGCGGGGGTCTACGAGCAGTACTTC.

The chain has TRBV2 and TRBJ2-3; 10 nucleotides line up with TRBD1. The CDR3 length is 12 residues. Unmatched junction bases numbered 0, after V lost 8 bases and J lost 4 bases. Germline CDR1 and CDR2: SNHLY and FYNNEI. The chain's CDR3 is CASGQGADTQYF. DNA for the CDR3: TGTGCCAGCGGACAGGGGGCAGATACGCAGTATTTT. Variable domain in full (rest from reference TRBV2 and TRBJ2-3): EPEVTQTPSHQVTQMGQEVILRCVPISNHLYFYWYRQILGQKVEFLVSFYNNEISEKSEIFDDQFSVERPDGSNFTLKIRSTKLEDSAMYFCASGQGADTQYFGPGTRLTVL.

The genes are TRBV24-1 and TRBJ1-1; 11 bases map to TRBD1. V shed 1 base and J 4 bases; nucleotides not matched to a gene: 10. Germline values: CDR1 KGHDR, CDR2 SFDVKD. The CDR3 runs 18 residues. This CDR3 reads CATSDLRDRGSRVTEAFF. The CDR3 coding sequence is TGTGCCACCAGTGATTTAAGGGACAGGGGGTCGCGGGTCACTGAAGCTTTCTTT.

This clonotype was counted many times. The CDR3 nucleotides are TGTGCCAGCAGCTACCCCCTCTACGAGCAGTACTTC. As protein: CASSYPLYEQYF. The gene calls are TRBV7-2 and TRBJ2-7; D remains ambiguous. The CDR3 spans 12 residues. With 4 bases removed from V and 3 bases from J, the gap between germline ends came to 7 bases. CDR1 is SGHTA and CDR2 is FQGNSA in the germline V gene.

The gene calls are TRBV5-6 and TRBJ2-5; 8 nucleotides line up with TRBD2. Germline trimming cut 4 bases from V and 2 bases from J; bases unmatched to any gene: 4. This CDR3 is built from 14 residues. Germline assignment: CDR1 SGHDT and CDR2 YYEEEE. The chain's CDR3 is CASSPGGVQETQYF. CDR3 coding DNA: TGTGCCAGCAGCCCGGGGGGGGTACAAGAGACCCAGTACTTC.

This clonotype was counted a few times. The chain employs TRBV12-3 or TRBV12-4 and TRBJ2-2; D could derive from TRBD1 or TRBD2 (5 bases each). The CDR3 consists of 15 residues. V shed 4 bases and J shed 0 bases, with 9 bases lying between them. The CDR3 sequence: CASSSGTPNTGELFF. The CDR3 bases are TGTGCCAGCAGTTCCGGGACCCCGAACACCGGGGAGCTGTTTTTT.

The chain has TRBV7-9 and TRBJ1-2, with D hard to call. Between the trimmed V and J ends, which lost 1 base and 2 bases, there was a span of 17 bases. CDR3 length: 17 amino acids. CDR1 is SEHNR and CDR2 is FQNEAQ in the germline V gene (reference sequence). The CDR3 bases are TGTGCCAGCAGCTTAGATGGGGTCCAGACGGCAAACTATGGCTACACCTTC. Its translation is CASSLDGVQTANYGYTF.

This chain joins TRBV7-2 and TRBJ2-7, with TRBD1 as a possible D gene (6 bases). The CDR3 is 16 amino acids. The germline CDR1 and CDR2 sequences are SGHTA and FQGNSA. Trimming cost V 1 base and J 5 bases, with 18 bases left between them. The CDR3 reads CASSLGGPRGVHEQYF. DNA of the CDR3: TGTGCCAGCAGCTTAGGGGGCCCCAGGGGCGTCCACGAGCAGTACTTC.

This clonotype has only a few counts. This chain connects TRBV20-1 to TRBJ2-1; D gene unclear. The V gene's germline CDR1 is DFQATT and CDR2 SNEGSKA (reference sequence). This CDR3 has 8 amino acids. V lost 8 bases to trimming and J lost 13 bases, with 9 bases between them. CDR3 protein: CSPVPQFF. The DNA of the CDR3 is TGCAGTCCCGTCCCCCAGTTCTTC.

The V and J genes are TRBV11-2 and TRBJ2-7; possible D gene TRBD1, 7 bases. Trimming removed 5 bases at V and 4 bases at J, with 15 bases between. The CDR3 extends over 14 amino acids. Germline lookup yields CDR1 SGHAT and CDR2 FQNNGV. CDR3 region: CASSQGVGGYEQYF. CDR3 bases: TGTGCCAGCAGCCAGGGGGTGGGGGGATACGAGCAGTACTTC.

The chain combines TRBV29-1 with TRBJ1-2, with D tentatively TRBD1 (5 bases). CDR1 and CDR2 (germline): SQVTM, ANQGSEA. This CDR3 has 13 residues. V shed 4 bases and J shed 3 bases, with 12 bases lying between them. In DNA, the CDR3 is TGCAGCGTTGCTCCCGGGACCGACTATGGCTACACCTTC. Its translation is CSVAPGTDYGYTF.

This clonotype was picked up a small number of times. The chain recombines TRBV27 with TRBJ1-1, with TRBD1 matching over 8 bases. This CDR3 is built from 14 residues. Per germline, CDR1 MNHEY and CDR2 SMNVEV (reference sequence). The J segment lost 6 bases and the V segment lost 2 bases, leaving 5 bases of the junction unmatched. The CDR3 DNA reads TGTGCCAGCAGTTTACAGGGGGCGCTGGCTGAAGCTTTCTTT. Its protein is CASSLQGALAEAFF.

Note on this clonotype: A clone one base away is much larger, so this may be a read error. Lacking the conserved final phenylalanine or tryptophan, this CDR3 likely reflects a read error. CDR3 residues: CASSTPRDYGPTDTQYL. CDR3 in DNA: TGTGCCAGCAGCACACCGCGGGACTACGGCCCCACAGATACGCAGTATCTT. The rearrangement joins TRBV11-1 to TRBJ2-3, with 7 bases lining up with TRBD2. CDR3 length: 17 amino acids. Germline values: CDR1 SGHAT, CDR2 FQDESV (reference sequence). V lost 5 bases to trimming and J lost 2 bases; unmatched junction nucleotides: 13.

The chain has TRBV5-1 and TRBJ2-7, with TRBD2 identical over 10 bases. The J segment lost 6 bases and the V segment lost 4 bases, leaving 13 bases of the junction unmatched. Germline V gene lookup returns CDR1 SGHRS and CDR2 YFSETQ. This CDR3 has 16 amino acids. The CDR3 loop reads CASSPRESGGAFEQYF. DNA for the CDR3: TGCGCCAGCAGCCCCCGGGAGAGCGGGGGGGCATTCGAGCAGTACTTC.

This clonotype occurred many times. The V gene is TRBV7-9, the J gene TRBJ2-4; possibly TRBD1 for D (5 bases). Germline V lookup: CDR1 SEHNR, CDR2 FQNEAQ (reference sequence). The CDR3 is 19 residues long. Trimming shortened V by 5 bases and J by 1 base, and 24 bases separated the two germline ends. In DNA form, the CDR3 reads TGTGCCAGCAGCACCATAACCCCGTGGGGCAGTGCGGCCAAAAACATTCAGTACTTC. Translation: CASSTITPWGSAAKNIQYF.

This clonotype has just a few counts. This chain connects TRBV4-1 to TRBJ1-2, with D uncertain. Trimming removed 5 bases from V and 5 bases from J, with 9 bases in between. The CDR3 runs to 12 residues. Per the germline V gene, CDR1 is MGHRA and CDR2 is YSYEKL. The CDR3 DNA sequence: TGCGCCAGCAGCGATATATCTTATGGCTACACCTTC. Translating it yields CASSDISYGYTF.

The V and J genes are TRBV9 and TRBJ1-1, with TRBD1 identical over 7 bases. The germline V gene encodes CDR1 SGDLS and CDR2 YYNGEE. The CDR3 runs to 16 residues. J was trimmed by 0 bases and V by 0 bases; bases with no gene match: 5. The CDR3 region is CASSVAGTVMNTEAFF. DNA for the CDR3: TGTGCCAGCAGCGTAGCGGGGACAGTTATGAACACTGAAGCTTTCTTT.

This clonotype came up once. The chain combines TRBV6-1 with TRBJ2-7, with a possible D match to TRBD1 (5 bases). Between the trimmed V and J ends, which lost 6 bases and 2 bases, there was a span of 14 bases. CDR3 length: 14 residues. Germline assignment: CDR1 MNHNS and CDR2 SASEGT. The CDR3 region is CASRVGPGPYEQYF. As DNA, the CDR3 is TGTGCCAGCAGGGTGGGCCCAGGGCCCTACGAGCAGTACTTC.

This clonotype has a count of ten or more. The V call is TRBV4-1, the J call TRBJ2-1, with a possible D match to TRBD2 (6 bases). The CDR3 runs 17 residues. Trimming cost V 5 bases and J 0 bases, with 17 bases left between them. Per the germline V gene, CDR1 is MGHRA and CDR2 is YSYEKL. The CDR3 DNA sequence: TGCGCCAGCAGCTACCGGGACTGGTATAGCTCCTACAATGAGCAGTTCTTC. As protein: CASSYRDWYSSYNEQFF.

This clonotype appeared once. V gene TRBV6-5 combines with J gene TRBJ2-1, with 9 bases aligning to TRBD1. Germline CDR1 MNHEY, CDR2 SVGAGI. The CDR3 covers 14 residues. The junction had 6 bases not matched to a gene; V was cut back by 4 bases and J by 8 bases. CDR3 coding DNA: TGTGCCAGCAGTTGGGGACAGGGTTTCGATGAGCAGTTCTTC. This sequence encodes CASSWGQGFDEQFF.